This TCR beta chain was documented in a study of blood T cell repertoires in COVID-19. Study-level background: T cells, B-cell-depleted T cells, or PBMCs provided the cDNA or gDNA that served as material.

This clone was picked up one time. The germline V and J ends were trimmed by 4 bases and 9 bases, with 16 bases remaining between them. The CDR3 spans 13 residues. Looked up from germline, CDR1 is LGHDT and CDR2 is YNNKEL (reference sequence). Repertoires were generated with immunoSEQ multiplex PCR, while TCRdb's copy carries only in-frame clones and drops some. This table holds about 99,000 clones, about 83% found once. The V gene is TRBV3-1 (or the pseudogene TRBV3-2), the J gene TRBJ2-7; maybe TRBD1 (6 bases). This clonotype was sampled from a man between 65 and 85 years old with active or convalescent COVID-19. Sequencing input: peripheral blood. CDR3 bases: TGTGCCAGCAGCCCCGGACAGAGCGGCGGGCAGTACTTC. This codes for CASSPGQSGGQYF.